This passage covers 25 T cell receptor beta chains from one sample sequenced in a study of shared T cell receptors in the human thymus. Profiled with immunoSEQ multiplex PCR; TCRdb holds only in-frame clones, not every one. The sample records hundreds of thousands of clones, around 87% being singletons. Another study also made use of these data, one on human thymus T cells.

The sequenced material came from thymocytes. The source of these receptors is a boy younger than two with a congenital heart defect.

The chain couples TRBV30 to TRBJ1-2; 9 bases align to TRBD1. Germline V gene data show CDR1 as GTSNPN and CDR2 as SVGIG (reference sequence). Trimming cost V 1 base and J 2 bases; bases outside gene matches: 8. The CDR3 loop spans 16 amino acids. CDR3 in amino acids: CAWSARTGGENYGYTF. The DNA for the CDR3 is TGTGCCTGGAGTGCCCGAACAGGGGGCGAGAACTATGGCTACACCTTC. The full variable domain, rest sourced from reference TRBV30 and TRBJ1-2, is SQTIHQWPATLVQPVGSPLSLECTVEGTSNPNLYWYRQAAGRGLQLLFYSVGIGQISSEVPQNLSASRPQDRQFILSSKKLLLSDSGFYLCAWSARTGGENYGYTFGSGTRLTVV.

The gene calls are TRBV25-1 and TRBJ2-4; possible D gene TRBD2, 6 bases. The germline V gene has CDR1 MGHDK and CDR2 SYGVNS. The CDR3 totals 14 residues. V was trimmed by 2 bases and J by 6 bases, leaving 11 bases between them. CDR3 loop: CASSETSGANIQYF. For the CDR3, the DNA is TGTGCCAGCAGTGAAACGTCGGGAGCAAACATTCAGTACTTC.

The V call is TRBV4-1, the J call TRBJ2-3, with 10 bases identical to TRBD2. The CDR3 extends over 19 amino acids. After removal of 0 bases from V and 3 bases from J, the junction contained 12 bases not matched to a gene. Germline lookup yields CDR1 MGHRA and CDR2 YSYEKL. CDR3 in amino acids: CASSQDDPLSSGRTDTQYF. The DNA of the CDR3 is TGCGCCAGCAGCCAAGATGATCCCCTGTCTAGCGGGAGAACAGATACGCAGTATTTT.

This chain joins TRBV30 and TRBJ1-5; weak D call: TRBD1 (6 bases). The V gene lost 2 bases and the J gene lost 7 bases, with 18 bases spanning the gap. Per the germline V gene, CDR1 is GTSNPN and CDR2 is SVGIG (reference sequence). CDR3 length: 15 residues. This chain's CDR3 is CAWSRGIQGGQPQHF. In DNA, the CDR3 is TGTGCCTGGAGTCGGGGAATACAGGGCGGCCAGCCCCAGCATTTT.

DNA of the CDR3: TGTGCCAGCAGCTTAAGCAAGGACAGGGACTCTGGAAACACCATATATTTT. Translation gives CASSLSKDRDSGNTIYF. The J gene is TRBJ1-3, the V gene TRBV7-2, with TRBD1 matching over 8 bases. Germline assignment: CDR1 SGHTA and CDR2 FQGNSA. Germline trimming cut 2 bases from V and 0 bases from J; bases unmatched to any gene: 6. The CDR3 extends over 17 amino acids.

This clone was picked up one time. The J gene is TRBJ1-1, the V gene TRBV7-9; D is ambiguous. The V end was cut by 4 bases, the J end by 2 bases, with 17 bases between. This CDR3 has 16 residues. Per germline, CDR1 SEHNR and CDR2 FQNEAQ (reference sequence). CDR3 DNA: TGTGCCAGCAGCTCCTTTAGAGCGGGAGAAAACACTGAAGCTTTCTTT. Protein: CASSSFRAGENTEAFF. Full variable domain (remainder filled in from reference TRBV7-9 and TRBJ1-1): DTGVSQNPRHKITKRGQNVTFRCDPISEHNRLYWYRQTLGQGPEFLTYFQNEAQLEKSRLLSDRFSAERPKGSFSTLEIQRTEQGDSAMYLCASSSFRAGENTEAFFGQGTRLTVV.

The genes are TRBV2 and TRBJ2-3; no firm D call. The germline V gene encodes CDR1 SNHLY and CDR2 FYNNEI. The CDR3 has 14 amino acids. V lost 6 bases to trimming and J lost 4 bases, with 14 bases between them. The CDR3 loop reads CASRTVPGSDTQYF. The CDR3 DNA is TGTGCCAGCAGAACCGTCCCAGGTTCAGATACGCAGTATTTT.

The V gene is TRBV27, the J gene TRBJ2-5, with a weak D call TRBD1 (6 bases). The CDR3 runs to 14 residues. Trimming cost V 7 bases and J 4 bases, with 16 bases left between them. CDR1 and CDR2 (germline): MNHEY, SMNVEV (reference sequence). CDR3 bases: TGTGCCAGCACCCCGACAGGAGGAGGAGAGACCCAGTACTTC. Translation gives CASTPTGGGETQYF.

This clone came up a few times. This chain connects TRBV20-1 to TRBJ2-5; D gene uncertain. V was trimmed by 3 bases and J by 5 bases, leaving 7 bases between them. The V gene's germline CDR1 is DFQATT and CDR2 SNEGSKA (reference sequence). The CDR3 extends over 11 amino acids. CDR3 sequence: CSARRLETQYF. The CDR3, as DNA: TGCAGTGCTAGGAGGCTCGAGACCCAGTACTTC.

This clone was seen only a few times. The CDR3 bases are TGTGCCAGCAGTCTCACACCGGGGGGGCCCCCACCCGGGGAGCTGTTTTTT. Translated: CASSLTPGGPPPGELFF. This chain joins TRBV28 and TRBJ2-2, with 8 bases identical to TRBD2. The CDR3 consists of 17 residues. Trimming took 5 bases from V and 6 from J; bases not matched to a gene: 14. The germline V gene encodes CDR1 MDHEN and CDR2 SYDVKM. The whole variable domain, remainder taken from reference TRBV28 and TRBJ2-2, is DVKVTQSSRYLVKRTGEKVFLECVQDMDHENMFWYRQDPGLGLRLIYFSYDVKMKEKGDIPEGYSVSREKKERFSLILESASTNQTSMYLCASSLTPGGPPPGELFFGEGSRLTVL.

CDR3 loop: CASRDRVYENTEAFF. Here the CDR3 DNA reads TGTGCCAGCCGGGACAGGGTGTATGAGAACACTGAAGCTTTCTTT. The chain combines TRBV2 with TRBJ1-1; 9 bases are shared with TRBD1. This CDR3 region has 15 residues. V lost 8 bases to trimming and J lost 1 base; unmatched junction nucleotides: 8. The germline V gene encodes CDR1 SNHLY and CDR2 FYNNEI.

This rearrangement joins TRBV18 to TRBJ2-6, with TRBD2 as a possible D gene (6 bases). CDR1 KGHSH and CDR2 LQKENI come from the germline V gene. Trimming removed 2 bases from V and 0 bases from J, with 17 bases in between. The CDR3 sequence is 19 residues long. Written as DNA, the CDR3 is TGTGCCAGCTCACCAGGGGAGACACCGCGGGACTCTGGGGCCAACGTCCTGACTTTC. It specifies CASSPGETPRDSGANVLTF.

The chain has TRBV11-3 and TRBJ2-3; D not certain. CDR1 is SGHNT, CDR2 YENEEA, per germline. This CDR3 spans 11 amino acids. V was clipped by 4 bases and J by 7 bases, with 6 bases between them. CDR3 coding DNA: TGTGCCAGCAGCTCCTTTTATACGCAGTATTTT. Translation gives CASSSFYTQYF. Drawing the rest from reference TRBV11-3 and TRBJ2-3, the complete variable domain is EAGVVQSPRYKIIEKKQPVAFWCNPISGHNTLYWYLQNLGQGPELLIRYENEEAVDDSQLPKDRFSAERLKGVDSTLKIQPAELGDSAVYLCASSSFYTQYFGPGTRLTVL.

This chain links TRBV5-4 with TRBJ1-2; 9 bases are shared with TRBD1. V was pared by 4 bases and J by 5 bases, with 12 bases of the junction left unmatched. The germline CDR1 and CDR2 sequences are SGHNT and YYREEE (reference sequence). CDR3 length equals 16 residues. In DNA form, the CDR3 reads TGTGCCAGCAGCCAACCCCGGACAGGGGACGTGTATGGCTACACCTTC. Translation gives CASSQPRTGDVYGYTF.

The chain joins TRBV6-5 to TRBJ1-4; 7 bases line up with TRBD1. CDR3 length: 13 residues. Trimming removed 6 bases from V and 11 bases from J; junction bases left unmatched: 9. In germline, CDR1 is MNHEY, CDR2 SVGAGI. CDR3: CASSPPGQLKLFF. The CDR3 region has the DNA TGTGCCAGCAGCCCCCCGGGACAGCTCAAACTGTTTTTT.

The rearrangement links TRBV10-1 to TRBJ2-7; 12 nucleotides agree with TRBD1. This CDR3 contains 16 residues. After removal of 6 bases from V and 6 bases from J, the junction contained 12 bases not matched to a gene. The germline CDR1 and CDR2 sequences are WNHNN and SYGVQD (reference sequence). CDR3 bases: TGCGCCAGCAGCATACCCAGGGACAGGGGGCTCCGCGAGCAGTACTTC. The encoded protein is CASSIPRDRGLREQYF.

The chain recombines TRBV28 with TRBJ2-7; 10 bases align to TRBD2. Germline trimming cut 0 bases from V and 3 bases from J; bases unmatched to any gene: 5. Germline CDR1 is MDHEN and CDR2 is SYDVKM. This CDR3 spans 16 amino acids. The DNA of the CDR3 is TGTGCCAGCAGTTTATGTCGACTAGCGGGTGTCTACGAGCAGTACTTC. Translation: CASSLCRLAGVYEQYF.

This clone was detected once. The CDR3 is CASRCTGGGYYEQYF. The CDR3 DNA follows: TGTGCCAGCAGGTGTACAGGGGGCGGATACTACGAGCAGTACTTC. V gene TRBV28 combines with J gene TRBJ2-7; 9 nucleotides match TRBD1. Trimming removed 6 bases from V and 3 bases from J; junction bases left unmatched: 9. CDR1 is MDHEN and CDR2 is SYDVKM in the germline V gene. The CDR3 spans 15 residues.

The J gene is TRBJ2-1, the V gene TRBV5-1, with 10 bases that match TRBD1. CDR1 SGHRS and CDR2 YFSETQ come from the germline V gene. V shed 1 base and J 5 bases; nucleotides not matched to a gene: 12. The CDR3 is 18 residues long. CDR3 sequence (DNA): TGCGCCAGCAGCTTGTTGACAGGGGGCCACACCCCCAACAATGAGCAGTTCTTC. This codes for CASSLLTGGHTPNNEQFF.

This clone appeared a single time. This chain connects TRBV28 to TRBJ1-5, with D maybe TRBD1 (6 bases). V was cut by 1 base and J by 0 bases, with 16 bases left in between. There are 18 residues in the CDR3. CDR1 and CDR2 from the germline V gene are MDHEN and SYDVKM. CDR3 residues: CASSLLGTHYYSNQPQHF. CDR3 in DNA: TGTGCCAGCAGTTTATTAGGGACACACTATTATAGCAATCAGCCCCAGCATTTT.

The CDR3 DNA follows: TGTGCCACCAGCACGCGGGGCAACCCCTACAATGAGCAGTTCTTC. Protein: CATSTRGNPYNEQFF. The gene calls are TRBV15 and TRBJ2-1; a weak D match, TRBD2 (6 bases). V lost 4 bases, J lost 2 bases, and 12 bases lay in between. The germline CDR1 and CDR2 sequences are LNHNV and YYDKDF (reference sequence). This CDR3 has 15 residues.

V and J are TRBV10-3 and TRBJ2-3, with 10 bases lining up with TRBD2. Germline trimming cut 7 bases from V and 0 bases from J; bases unmatched to any gene: 7. The CDR3 covers 16 residues. Per the germline V gene, CDR1 is ENHRY and CDR2 is SYGVKD. The CDR3 coding sequence is TGTGCCATCAACCAAGGACTAGCGGCTAGCACAGATACGCAGTATTTT. Translation gives CAINQGLAASTDTQYF.

DNA of the CDR3: TGCGCCAGCAGCTTATTTAGCGGGGGTAGGAACCTTCTTAGCACAGATACGCAGTATTTT. Residues: CASSLFSGGRNLLSTDTQYF. The chain combines TRBV5-1 with TRBJ2-3; 9 bases map to TRBD2. CDR3 length: 20 residues. Trimming at V came to 2 bases and at J to 0 bases, leaving 16 bases not matched to a gene. Per the germline V gene, CDR1 is SGHRS and CDR2 is YFSETQ.

This clone has more than one count but fewer than ten. The chain uses TRBV4-3 and TRBJ2-6, with D hard to call. This CDR3 is built from 14 residues. The V end was cut by 4 bases, the J end by 1 base, with 5 bases between. CDR1 is LGHNA, CDR2 YSLEER, per germline. DNA of the CDR3: TGCGCCAGCAGCCCCACTTCTGGGGCCAACGTCCTGACTTTC. Protein sequence: CASSPTSGANVLTF.

The gene calls are TRBV2 and TRBJ2-7; possibly TRBD1 for D (6 bases). Trimming took off 6 bases at V and 0 bases at J, with 15 bases between the two ends. Germline CDR1 SNHLY, CDR2 FYNNEI. The CDR3 contains 15 residues. CDR3 in amino acids: CASREVGHLSYEQYF. The CDR3 DNA is TGTGCCAGCAGAGAGGTGGGACACCTCTCCTACGAGCAGTACTTC.